Listed below are T cell receptor beta chains from one sample, sequenced in a study of T cell responses to AZD1222 COVID-19 vaccine. Assay used: immunoSEQ multiplex PCR; TCRdb lists only in-frame clones, some missing. The sample has approximately 110,000 clones; about 89% are singletons. The sample in question was peripheral blood, obtained on day 0 of AZD1222 vaccination. Every receptor here comes from an adult in good health. The CDR3 runs from the conserved cysteine through the conserved F or W. D genes are given only for firm matches. Some rows have no size entry. The others give once, few or many, or a class for an expanded clone.

TRBJ1-1	.	17	TRBV18	.	CASSPLDRSPVNTEAFF	TGTGCCAGCTCACCCTTAGACAGATCTCCCGTGAACACTGAAGCTTTCTTT
TRBJ1-6	.	16	TRBV7-2	.	CASSLFSGTYNSPLHF	TGTGCCAGCAGCTTATTTTCAGGAACCTATAATTCACCCCTCCACTTT
TRBJ1-3	.	10	TRBV30	.	CAWSGNTIYF	TGTGCCTGGAGTGGTAACACCATATATTTT
TRBJ2-1	.	14	TRBV10-3	TRBD2	CATRGTSGTDEQFF	TGTGCCACAAGGGGGACTAGCGGGACAGATGAGCAGTTCTTC
TRBJ1-6	.	14	TRBV10-3	.	CAISEGSYNSPLHF	TGTGCCATCAGTGAAGGATCCTATAATTCACCCCTCCACTTT
TRBJ2-7	.	14	TRBV24-1	.	CATSDPDTRIEQYF	TGTGCCACCAGTGATCCAGACACTAGAATCGAGCAGTACTTC
TRBJ1-6	.	16	TRBV7-3	.	CASSLQGNSYNSPLHF	TGTGCCAGCAGCTTACAGGGGAACTCCTATAATTCACCCCTCCACTTT
TRBJ1-5	.	13	TRBV7-9	.	CASSPNSNQPQHF	TGTGCCAGCAGCCCGAATAGCAATCAGCCCCAGCATTTT
TRBJ2-7	.	14	TRBV2	.	CASSRDAHSYEQYF	TGTGCCAGCAGTAGAGACGCCCACTCCTACGAGCAGTACTTC
TRBJ1-2	.	14	TRBV9	.	CASSVRVGNYGYTF	TGTGCCAGCAGCGTACGAGTCGGGAACTATGGCTACACCTTC
TRBJ1-5	.	16	TRBV7-6	.	CASSLAPGNSNQPQHF	TGTGCCAGCAGCTTAGCGCCGGGTAATAGCAATCAGCCCCAGCATTTT
TRBJ1-5	few	14	TRBV5-4	.	CASSLGQGDQPQHF	TGTGCCAGCAGCTTGGGTCAAGGGGATCAGCCCCAGCATTTT
TRBJ1-4	once	15	TRBV18	.	CASSPRPGADEKLFF	TGTGCCAGCTCACCACGGCCAGGGGCTGATGAAAAACTGTTTTTT
TRBJ1-3	.	15	TRBV7-9	TRBD1	CASRPGQGVGNTIYF	TGTGCCAGCAGACCGGGACAGGGGGTAGGAAACACCATATATTTT
TRBJ2-3	.	12	TRBV15	.	CATRPTGDTQYF	TGTGCCACCCGACCTACGGGAGATACGCAGTATTTT
TRBJ1-2	once	14	TRBV2	.	CASSEVAAMVGYTF	TGTGCCAGCAGTGAAGTGGCGGCGATGGTTGGCTACACCTTC
TRBJ1-3	.	14	TRBV10-3	.	CAISEGTRGNTIYF	TGTGCCATCAGTGAGGGGACGAGGGGAAACACCATATATTTT
TRBJ1-2	.	13	TRBV19	.	CATQGILNYGYTF	TGTGCCACCCAGGGGATTCTTAACTATGGCTACACCTTC
TRBJ1-4	.	13	TRBV18	.	CAGTIGTNEKLFF	TGTGCCGGAACCATCGGCACTAATGAAAAACTGTTTTTT
TRBJ1-5	.	17	TRBV6-2/TRBV6-3	TRBD1	CASSYSVFRRGLQPQHF	TGTGCCAGCAGTTACTCCGTCTTCCGCAGGGGGCTTCAGCCCCAGCATTTT
TRBJ2-7	.	16	TRBV6-5	TRBD2	CASSYSRLAGVYEQYF	TGTGCCAGCAGTTACTCCCGACTAGCGGGAGTCTACGAGCAGTACTTC
TRBJ1-2	.	14	TRBV6-5	.	CASSDSTVPYGYTF	TGTGCCAGCAGTGACTCCACAGTACCCTATGGCTACACCTTC
TRBJ2-7	.	14	TRBV4-2	.	CASSQSQLGREQYF	TGTGCCAGCAGCCAATCGCAGCTAGGCCGAGAGCAGTACTTC
TRBJ1-1	once	13	TRBV7-9	.	CASVLIEGTEAFF	TGTGCCAGCGTACTCATAGAGGGCACTGAAGCTTTCTTT
TRBJ2-5	.	14	TRBV6-2/TRBV6-3	TRBD1	CASRYRQGKETQYF	TGTGCCAGCAGATACAGACAGGGAAAAGAGACCCAGTACTTC
TRBJ1-4	.	12	TRBV13	TRBD1	CASSLGQGDTFF	TGTGCCAGCAGCTTAGGCCAGGGGGATACCTTTTTT
TRBJ1-1	once	10	TRBV30	TRBD1	CAWMDRGAFF	TGTGCCTGGATGGACAGGGGCGCTTTCTTT
TRBJ1-3	.	13	TRBV5-6	.	CASSLYGGNTIYF	TGTGCCAGCAGCTTGTACGGGGGAAACACCATATATTTT
TRBJ1-1	.	14	TRBV5-6	.	CASSYPSQNTEAFF	TGTGCCAGCAGTTACCCGTCCCAGAACACTGAAGCTTTCTTT
TRBJ1-1	.	13	TRBV12-3/TRBV12-4	.	CASSGGGNTEAFF	TGTGCCAGCTCCGGGGGAGGGAACACTGAAGCTTTCTTT
TRBJ2-5	.	16	TRBV7-8	.	CASSPLRGGSQETQYF	TGTGCCAGCAGCCCCCTCCGAGGGGGTTCCCAAGAGACCCAGTACTTC
TRBJ1-2	.	13	TRBV2	.	CASSEVEMGGYTF	TGTGCCAGCAGTGAGGTCGAAATGGGTGGCTACACCTTC
TRBJ2-3	.	16	TRBV18	TRBD2	CASSTRGSGSTDTQYF	TGTGCCAGCTCGACAAGGGGTAGCGGGAGCACAGATACGCAGTATTTT
TRBJ1-5	.	18	TRBV19	TRBD1	CASSIEQGAFSLNQPQHF	TGTGCCAGTAGTATAGAACAGGGGGCGTTTAGTCTCAATCAGCCCCAGCATTTT
TRBJ1-6	.	14	TRBV30	.	CAWMRGSYNSPLHF	TGTGCCTGGATGAGGGGGTCCTATAATTCACCCCTCCACTTT
TRBJ2-7	.	16	TRBV5-1	TRBD1	CASSLAPGTGLYEQYF	TGCGCCAGCAGCTTGGCCCCCGGGACAGGCTTATACGAGCAGTACTTC
TRBJ1-1	few	13	TRBV6-5	.	CASMTVVNTEAFF	TGTGCCAGCATGACAGTAGTTAACACTGAAGCTTTCTTT
TRBJ2-3	.	15	TRBV5-1	TRBD2	CATKLAGGGTDTQYF	TGCGCCACAAAATTAGCGGGAGGCGGCACAGATACGCAGTATTTT
TRBJ2-5	few	14	TRBV7-7	TRBD1	CASSSTGGAETQYF	TGTGCCAGCAGTTCGACAGGGGGTGCAGAGACCCAGTACTTC
TRBJ1-2	.	11	TRBV6-5	.	CATRINYGYTF	TGTGCCACACGAATAAACTATGGCTACACCTTC
TRBJ2-2	.	15	TRBV3-1/TRBV3-2	TRBD1	CASSPGQWMTGELFF	TGTGCCAGCAGCCCGGGACAGTGGATGACCGGGGAGCTGTTTTTT
TRBJ1-2	once	13	TRBV3-1/TRBV3-2	.	CASSSENNYGYTF	TGTGCCAGCAGCTCCGAGAATAACTATGGCTACACCTTC
TRBJ2-3	.	14	TRBV10-2	TRBD2	CASRERGAPDTQYF	TGCGCCAGCAGGGAGCGGGGGGCCCCCGATACGCAGTATTTT
TRBJ2-1	.	14	TRBV27	.	CASRGIGPYNEQFF	TGTGCCAGCAGGGGTATTGGTCCCTACAATGAGCAGTTCTTC
TRBJ2-7	.	11	TRBV6-1	.	CASSEFAEQYF	TGTGCCAGCAGTGAATTCGCCGAGCAGTACTTC
TRBJ2-7	.	15	TRBV10-2	TRBD1	CATKPLGGHSYEQYF	TGCGCCACCAAGCCACTAGGGGGCCATTCCTACGAGCAGTACTTC
TRBJ2-5	.	14	TRBV30	TRBD2	CAWSIEGGLGTQYF	TGTGCCTGGAGTATAGAAGGGGGACTAGGGACCCAGTACTTC
TRBJ2-1	.	13	TRBV18	.	CASSPPVSDEQFF	TGTGCCAGCTCACCACCGGTCAGCGATGAGCAGTTCTTC